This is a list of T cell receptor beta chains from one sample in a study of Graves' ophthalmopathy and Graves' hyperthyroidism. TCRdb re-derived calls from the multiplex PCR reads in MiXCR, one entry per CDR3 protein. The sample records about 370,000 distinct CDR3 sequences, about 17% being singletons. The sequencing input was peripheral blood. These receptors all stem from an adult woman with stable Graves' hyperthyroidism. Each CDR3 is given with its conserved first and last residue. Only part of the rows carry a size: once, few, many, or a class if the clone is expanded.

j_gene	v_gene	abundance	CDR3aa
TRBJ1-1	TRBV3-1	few	CASSPSIGGTEAFF
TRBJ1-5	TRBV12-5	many	CASGPLNQPQHF
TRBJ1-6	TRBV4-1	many	CASTTKIVLGGYNSPLHF
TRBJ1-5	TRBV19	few	CASSIGFRQGARNQPQHF
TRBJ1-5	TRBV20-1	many	CSVRGTSNQPQHF
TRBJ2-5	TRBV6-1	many	CASSEIGTKETQYF
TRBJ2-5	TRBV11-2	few	CASSFRGAGDQETQYF
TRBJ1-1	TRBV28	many	CASTWGTSNTEAFF
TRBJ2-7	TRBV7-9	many	CASSPRDSKRVEQYF
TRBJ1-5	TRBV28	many	CASSVNSNQPQHF
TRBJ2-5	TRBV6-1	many	CASARRETQYF
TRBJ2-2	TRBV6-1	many	CASSQLAGVPGELFF
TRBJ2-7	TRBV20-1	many	CSAGGAGGYEQYF
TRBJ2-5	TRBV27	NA	CASSAGTGVQETQYF
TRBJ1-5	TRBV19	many	CASSIYGTGGRQPQHF
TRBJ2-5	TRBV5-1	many	CASSSWGLAETQYF
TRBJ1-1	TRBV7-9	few	CASSARDRILEAFF
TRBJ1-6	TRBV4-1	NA	CASSQDNRNNSPLHF
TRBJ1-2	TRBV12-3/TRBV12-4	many	CASSFQTEYGYTF
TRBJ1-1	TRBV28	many	CASGLPTEAFF
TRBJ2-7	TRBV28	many	CASSLHGEAYEQYF
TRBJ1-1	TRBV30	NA	CAWSSVNTEAFF